The clone carrying this T cell receptor (beta chain) appeared once. These data originate in a study of control samples from healthy donors and cancer patients. Assay: immunoSEQ multiplex PCR; the TCRdb copy retains only in-frame clones and omits some. This sample yields roughly 25,000 clones, of which about nine tenths are seen a single time; around 15% belongs to the top ten. CDR1 and CDR2 from the germline V gene are SGHTA and FQGTGA. V was shortened by 5 bases and J by 4 bases, with 15 bases between the two germline ends. This CDR3 is 16 amino acids long. The J gene is TRBJ2-6, the V gene TRBV7-3; D is unresolved. Sequencing was performed on PBMCs. The clonotype comes from a man aged 50 to 59 with lung cancer. In DNA form, the CDR3 reads TGTGCCAGCAGCCCTAGGTCGGGCGGCGGGGCCAACGTCCTGACTTTC. Translating gives CASSPRSGGGANVLTF.